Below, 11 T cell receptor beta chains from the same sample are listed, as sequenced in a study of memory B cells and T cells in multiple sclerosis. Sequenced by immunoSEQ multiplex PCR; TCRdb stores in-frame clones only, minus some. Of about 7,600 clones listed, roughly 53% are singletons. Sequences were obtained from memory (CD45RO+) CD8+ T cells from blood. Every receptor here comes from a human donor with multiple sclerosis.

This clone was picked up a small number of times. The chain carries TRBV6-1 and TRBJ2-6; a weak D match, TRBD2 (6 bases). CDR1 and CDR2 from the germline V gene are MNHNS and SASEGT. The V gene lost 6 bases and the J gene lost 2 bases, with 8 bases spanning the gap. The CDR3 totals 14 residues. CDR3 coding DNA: TGTGCCAGCAGCGGAGGGACTGGGGCCAACGTCCTGACTTTC. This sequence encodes CASSGGTGANVLTF.

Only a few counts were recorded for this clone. CDR3 sequence (DNA): TGTGCCAGTAGTATAGACCCCCTTCCGTGGGGGGGGAGAGGCTACACCTTC. Protein product: CASSIDPLPWGGRGYTF. The chain has TRBV19 and TRBJ1-2; possibly TRBD1 for D (5 bases). CDR3 length: 17 amino acids. CDR1 is LNHDA and CDR2 is SQIVND in the germline V gene (reference sequence). V was trimmed by 0 bases and J by 8 bases, leaving 22 bases between them.

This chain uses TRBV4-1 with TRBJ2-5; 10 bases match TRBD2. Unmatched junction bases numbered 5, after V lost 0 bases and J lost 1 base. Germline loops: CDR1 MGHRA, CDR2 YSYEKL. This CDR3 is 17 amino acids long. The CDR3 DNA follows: TGCGCCAGCAGCCAAGAAGGTAGCGGGGGGCGCCAAGAGACCCAGTACTTC. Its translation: CASSQEGSGGRQETQYF.

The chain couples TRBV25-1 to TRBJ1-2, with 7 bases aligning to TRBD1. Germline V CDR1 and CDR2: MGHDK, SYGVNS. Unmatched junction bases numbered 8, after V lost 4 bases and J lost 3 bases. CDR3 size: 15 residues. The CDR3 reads CASSAPGTAYYGYTF. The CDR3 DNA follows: TGTGCCAGCAGTGCGCCGGGGACAGCATACTATGGCTACACCTTC.

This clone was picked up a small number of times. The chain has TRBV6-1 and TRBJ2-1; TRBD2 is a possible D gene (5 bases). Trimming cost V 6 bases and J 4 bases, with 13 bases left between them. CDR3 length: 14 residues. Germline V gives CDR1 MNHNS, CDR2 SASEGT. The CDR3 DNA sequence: TGTGCCAGCAGCCGGCAGGAGGTTTACAATGAGCAGTTCTTC. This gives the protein CASSRQEVYNEQFF.

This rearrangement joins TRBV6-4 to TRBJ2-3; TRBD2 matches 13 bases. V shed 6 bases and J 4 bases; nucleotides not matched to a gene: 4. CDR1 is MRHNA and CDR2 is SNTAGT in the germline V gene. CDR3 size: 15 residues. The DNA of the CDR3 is TGTGCCAGCAGCCGGACTAGCGGGGGCTCAGATACGCAGTATTTT. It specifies CASSRTSGGSDTQYF.

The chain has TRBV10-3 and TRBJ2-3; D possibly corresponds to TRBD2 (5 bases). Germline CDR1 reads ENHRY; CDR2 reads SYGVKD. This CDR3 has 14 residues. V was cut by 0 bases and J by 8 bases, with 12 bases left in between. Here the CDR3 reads CAISESRVFVTQYF. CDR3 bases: TGTGCCATCAGTGAGTCGAGGGTCTTTGTTACGCAGTATTTT.

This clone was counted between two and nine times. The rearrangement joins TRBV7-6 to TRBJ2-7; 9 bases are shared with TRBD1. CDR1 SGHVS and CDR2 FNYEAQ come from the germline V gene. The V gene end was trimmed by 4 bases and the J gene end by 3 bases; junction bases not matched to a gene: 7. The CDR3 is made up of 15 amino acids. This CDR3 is CASSSGTGKSYEQYF. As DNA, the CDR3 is TGTGCCAGCAGCTCTGGGACAGGGAAGAGCTACGAGCAGTACTTC.

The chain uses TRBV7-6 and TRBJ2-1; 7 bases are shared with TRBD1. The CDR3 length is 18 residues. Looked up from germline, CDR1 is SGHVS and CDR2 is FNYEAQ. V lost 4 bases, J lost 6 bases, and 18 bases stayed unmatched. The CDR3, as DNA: TGTGCCAGCAGCTCGGCTATCACAGGGGAACATACCATCAATGAGCAGTTCTTC. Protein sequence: CASSSAITGEHTINEQFF.

The CDR3 bases are TGCGCCAGCAGCTTGGTGGCACAGGGGGCAGGGTCACCCCTCCACTTT. Translated, it gives CASSLVAQGAGSPLHF. The chain joins TRBV5-1 to TRBJ1-6, with 9 bases fitting TRBD1. Looked up from germline, CDR1 is SGHRS and CDR2 is YFSETQ. This CDR3 comprises 16 residues. The ends lost 0 bases at V and 10 bases at J; junction bases unmatched: 8.

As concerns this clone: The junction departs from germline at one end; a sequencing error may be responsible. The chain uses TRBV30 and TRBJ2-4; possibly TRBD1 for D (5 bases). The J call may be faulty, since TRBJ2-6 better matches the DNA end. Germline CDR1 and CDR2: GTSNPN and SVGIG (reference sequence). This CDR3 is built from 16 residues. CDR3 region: CAWSVPAGHGDNVLTF. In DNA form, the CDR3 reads TGTGCCTGGAGTGTACCGGCAGGGCATGGGGACAACGTCCTGACTTTC.